Each of the 23 T cell receptor beta chains below was sequenced from the same sample in a study of yellow fever vaccine responses in identical twins. Using its own MiXCR run on the RT-PCR reads, TCRdb lists one record per CDR3 protein. The sample has 2,000 to 2,500 distinct CDR3 sequences; 82% are singletons. The sequencing used T cells from blood (PBMCs), unsorted or a sorted subset (not recorded which), collected before or after yellow fever vaccination (not recorded which). These receptors all stem from a woman under 30 who received the yellow fever vaccine.

This clonotype has just a few counts. The CDR3 loop is CASSALGGSEAFF. CDR3 nucleotide sequence: TGTGCCAGCAGCGCTCTGGGGGGGTCTGAAGCTTTCTTT. The chain carries TRBV7-9 and TRBJ1-1; TRBD1 might be the D (5 bases). This CDR3 spans 13 amino acids. Trimming took off 5 bases at V and 6 bases at J, with 13 bases between the two ends. Germline CDR1 reads SEHNR; CDR2 reads FQNEAQ (reference sequence).

V usage is TRBV10-1 and J usage is TRBJ2-5; 7 positions agree with TRBD2. Germline trimming cut 2 bases from V and 2 bases from J; bases unmatched to any gene: 5. The CDR3 contains 15 residues. The germline CDR1 and CDR2 sequences are WNHNN and SYGVQD (reference sequence). The CDR3 DNA reads TGCGCCAGCAGTGAGGGGGTTAGCGGGCAAGAGACCCAGTACTTC. It specifies CASSEGVSGQETQYF.

The DNA of the CDR3 is TGCGCCAGCAGCCGGGACGACAGTGAGCAGTTCTTC. This codes for CASSRDDSEQFF. The genes are TRBV23-1 and TRBJ2-1; perhaps D is TRBD1 or TRBD2 (5 bases each). TRBV23-1 is annotated as an ORF whose role is uncertain. Trimming removed 6 bases from V and 9 bases from J, with 12 bases in between. This CDR3 has 12 amino acids.

The V gene is TRBV5-1, the J gene TRBJ2-3; 8 nucleotides match TRBD1. The CDR3 is 15 amino acids. V shed 4 bases, J shed 0 bases, and the junction held 4 bases outside the gene matches. The germline V gene has CDR1 SGHRS and CDR2 YFSETQ. DNA of the CDR3: TGCGCCAGCAGCACTCGGACAGGGAGCACAGATACGCAGTATTTT. It yields the protein CASSTRTGSTDTQYF.

The chain employs TRBV4-1 and TRBJ2-2, with TRBD1 matching over 7 bases. V dropped 2 bases and J dropped 6; count of bases not matched to a gene: 6. There are 15 residues in the CDR3. Germline values: CDR1 MGHRA, CDR2 YSYEKL. This CDR3 is CASSQPWTGAGELFF. The CDR3 bases are TGCGCCAGCAGCCAACCCTGGACAGGCGCCGGGGAGCTGTTTTTT.

The rearrangement links TRBV2 to TRBJ1-3, with unresolved D. V was cut by 3 bases and J by 3 bases, with 6 bases left in between. Germline V gives CDR1 SNHLY, CDR2 FYNNEI. This CDR3 is built from 13 residues. The CDR3 sequence: CASSEAIGNTIYF. CDR3 bases: TGTGCCAGCAGTGAGGCCATTGGAAACACCATATATTTT.

This clonotype has only one observation. In nucleotides, the CDR3 is TGTGCCATCAGCGGTGAGAGGGGCGAGCAGTACGTC. It encodes CAISGERGEQYV. The gene calls are TRBV10-3 and TRBJ2-7; D is perhaps TRBD1 or TRBD2 (5 bases each). Trimming stripped 6 bases from V and 6 bases from J, with 12 bases between. The CDR3 consists of 12 residues. Germline-derived CDR1 and CDR2 are ENHRY and SYGVKD.

The chain links TRBV12-3 or TRBV12-4 to TRBJ1-1; 7 nucleotides align to TRBD1. The V segment lost 5 bases and the J segment 0 bases; nucleotides outside the gene matches: 3. The CDR3 is made up of 14 amino acids. CDR3 nucleotides: TGTGCCAGCAGTCTGACAGGGTTGAACACTGAAGCTTTCTTT. Protein: CASSLTGLNTEAFF.

The chain carries TRBV18 and TRBJ2-7; D is ambiguous. This CDR3 comprises 13 residues. The germline V and J ends were trimmed by 2 bases and 5 bases, with 10 bases remaining between them. Germline-derived CDR1 and CDR2 are KGHSH and LQKENI. For the CDR3, the DNA is TGTGCCAGCTCACCAGGGGTCGCGGACGAGCAGTACGTC. Its translation is CASSPGVADEQYV.

The rearrangement joins TRBV5-1 to TRBJ2-3, with 10 positions matching TRBD2. The CDR3 runs 17 residues. Germline V gene data show CDR1 as SGHRS and CDR2 as YFSETQ. Trimming cost V 1 base and J 2 bases; bases outside gene matches: 7. CDR3 coding DNA: TGCGCCAGCAGCTTGCCTAGCGGGAGTGCGAACACAGATACGCAGTATTTT. Translating it yields CASSLPSGSANTDTQYF.

This chain joins TRBV6-2 or TRBV6-3 and TRBJ2-1, with a possible D match to TRBD2 (5 bases). The ends were cut back, 4 bases at V and 3 bases at J, with 13 bases in the middle. Germline V gene data show CDR1 as MNHEY and CDR2 as SVGEGT. This CDR3 spans 15 amino acids. The CDR3 region is CASSSPSQYYNEQFF. As DNA, the CDR3 is TGTGCCAGCAGTTCGCCTAGCCAATACTACAATGAGCAGTTCTTC.

The chain employs TRBV7-9 and TRBJ2-1; 9 nucleotides agree with TRBD2. V shed 5 bases and J 4 bases; nucleotides not matched to a gene: 6. From germline, CDR1 is SEHNR and CDR2 FQNEAQ (reference sequence). The CDR3 consists of 15 residues. The CDR3 DNA sequence: TGTGCCAGCAGCGTTGCTAGCGGGGTTTACAATGAGCAGTTCTTC. It specifies CASSVASGVYNEQFF.

J is TRBJ2-1 and V is TRBV10-1, with TRBD2 as a possible D gene (7 bases). This CDR3 comprises 16 residues. The V gene's germline CDR1 is WNHNN and CDR2 SYGVQD (reference sequence). The V end was cut by 2 bases, the J end by 2 bases, with 13 bases between. The CDR3 bases are TGCGCCAGCAGTGAGGAGGGGGGGGGCCCCTACAATGAGCAGTTCTTC. This translates into CASSEEGGGPYNEQFF.

The gene calls are TRBV2 and TRBJ2-5, with 7 bases fitting TRBD2. J was trimmed by 5 bases and V by 3 bases; bases with no gene match: 12. Germline V gives CDR1 SNHLY, CDR2 FYNNEI. This CDR3 has 16 residues. Written as DNA, the CDR3 is TGTGCCAGCAGTGACACGAGACTAGCTCAGCTGGAGACCCAGTACTTC. This gives the protein CASSDTRLAQLETQYF.

The rearrangement joins TRBV6-2 or TRBV6-3 to TRBJ1-4; 9 positions agree with TRBD1. V was clipped by 0 bases and J by 8 bases; unmatched bases: 7. The CDR3 is 16 residues long. Germline V gives CDR1 MNHEY, CDR2 SVGEGT. CDR3 sequence: CASSYSPGQGREKLFF. The CDR3 bases are TGTGCCAGCAGTTACTCTCCGGGACAGGGACGCGAAAAACTGTTTTTT.

J is TRBJ2-1 and V is TRBV4-1; tentatively, D is TRBD1 (6 bases). Trimming shortened V by 3 bases and J by 7 bases, and 22 bases separated the two germline ends. In germline, CDR1 is MGHRA, CDR2 YSYEKL. This CDR3 contains 17 residues. For the CDR3, the DNA is TGCGCCAGCAGCCATGCTCCCGGGACACCGCAGTGGAATGAGCAGTTCTTC. Protein: CASSHAPGTPQWNEQFF.

The genes are TRBV6-2 or TRBV6-3 and TRBJ1-5, with 7 bases lining up with TRBD1. Per the germline V gene, CDR1 is MNHEY and CDR2 is SVGEGT. V dropped 5 bases and J dropped 7; count of bases not matched to a gene: 8. The CDR3 is made up of 14 amino acids. This CDR3 reads CASSHRGQPQPQHF. The CDR3 bases are TGTGCCAGCAGTCACCGGGGACAGCCACAGCCCCAGCATTTT.

The chain has TRBV7-9 and TRBJ2-2, with TRBD1 matching over 9 bases. V was clipped by 1 base and J by 6 bases; unmatched bases: 3. Germline CDR1 and CDR2: SEHNR and FQNEAQ (reference sequence). The CDR3 is 15 residues long. This CDR3 is CASSLGDRDSGELFF. The CDR3 bases are TGTGCCAGCAGCTTAGGGGACAGGGATTCCGGGGAGCTGTTTTTT. The full variable domain, rest sourced from reference TRBV7-9 and TRBJ2-2, is DTGVSQNPRHKITKRGQNVTFRCDPISEHNRLYWYRQTLGQGPEFLTYFQNEAQLEKSRLLSDRFSAERPKGSFSTLEIQRTEQGDSAMYLCASSLGDRDSGELFFGEGSRLTVL.

V is TRBV20-1 and J is TRBJ2-1; 7 nucleotides agree with TRBD2. The CDR3 extends over 15 amino acids. Germline-derived CDR1 and CDR2 are DFQATT and SNEGSKA (reference sequence). J lost 1 base, V lost 6 bases, and 9 bases had no gene match. CDR3 residues: CSATEGTTSYNEQFF. CDR3 nucleotide sequence: TGCAGTGCAACGGAGGGGACTACTTCCTACAATGAGCAGTTCTTC.

The V call is TRBV11-1, the J call TRBJ1-2; TRBD1 matches 10 bases. This CDR3 is 16 amino acids long. Trimming at V came to 2 bases and at J to 2 bases, leaving 5 bases not matched to a gene. Per the germline V gene, CDR1 is SGHAT and CDR2 is FQDESV (reference sequence). In DNA form, the CDR3 reads TGTGCCAGCAGCTTACTTTTGGGACAGGGGAACTATGGCTACACCTTC. It translates to CASSLLLGQGNYGYTF.

This clonotype was observed a handful of times. This chain links TRBV23-1 with TRBJ1-3; D is unresolved. TRBV23-1 is labeled an ORF, and its function is uncertain. The V and J ends lost 3 bases and 0 bases respectively, with 12 bases between them. The CDR3 consists of 16 residues. The CDR3 DNA sequence: TGCGCCAGCAGTCACCTAGGACGGCTCTCTGGAAACACCATATATTTT. Protein product: CASSHLGRLSGNTIYF.

The rearrangement uses TRBV2 and TRBJ2-7; the D gene could be TRBD1 or TRBD2 (5 bases each). Per the germline V gene, CDR1 is SNHLY and CDR2 is FYNNEI. V lost 5 bases to trimming and J lost 3 bases, with 11 bases between them. The CDR3 is 13 residues long. CDR3 nucleotides: TGTGCCAGCAGTCCTGATGGGGGCTACGAGCAGTACTTC. It yields the protein CASSPDGGYEQYF.

The chain has TRBV4-1 and TRBJ1-2; D possibly corresponds to TRBD1 (5 bases). The ends were cut back, 4 bases at V and 4 bases at J, with 13 bases in the middle. In germline, CDR1 is MGHRA, CDR2 YSYEKL. CDR3 length equals 14 residues. The CDR3 DNA follows: TGCGCCAGCAGCCTCCTCAGGGTTTTCTATGGCTACACCTTC. Translating gives CASSLLRVFYGYTF.